The clone carrying this TCR beta chain was found many times. Its antigen is unknown. The data originate from a study of cytomegalovirus exposure and HLA in healthy donors. Findings and caveats of the study: A later analysis by the authors found several of the most significant clusters apparently linked to common viral pathogens. In an earlier analysis, productive rearrangement rates for most beta V segments clustered near 87% or 30%. Judged likely to be a sequencing artifact was a cluster of highly shared sequence variants.

This CDR3 is 15 amino acids long. The germline V gene has CDR1 MNHEY and CDR2 SMNVEV (reference sequence). After removal of 4 bases from V and 2 bases from J, the junction contained 2 bases not matched to a gene. The PCR employed 60 Vbeta primers together with 13 Jbeta primers. Clones were sequenced by immunoSEQ multiplex PCR, and TCRdb holds only the in-frame ones, with some missing. Of around 85,000 clones detected, over 75% appear once; the ten largest clones hold about 7.9%. The rearrangement joins TRBV27 to TRBJ2-1; 10 bases fit TRBD2. Sequences were obtained from PBMCs. This clonotype was sampled from a man aged 25 to 40 in good health and CMV-seronegative. The CDR3, as DNA: TGTGCCAGCAGTTCAGGGACTAGCGCCTACAATGAGCAGTTCTTC. Protein sequence: CASSSGTSAYNEQFF.